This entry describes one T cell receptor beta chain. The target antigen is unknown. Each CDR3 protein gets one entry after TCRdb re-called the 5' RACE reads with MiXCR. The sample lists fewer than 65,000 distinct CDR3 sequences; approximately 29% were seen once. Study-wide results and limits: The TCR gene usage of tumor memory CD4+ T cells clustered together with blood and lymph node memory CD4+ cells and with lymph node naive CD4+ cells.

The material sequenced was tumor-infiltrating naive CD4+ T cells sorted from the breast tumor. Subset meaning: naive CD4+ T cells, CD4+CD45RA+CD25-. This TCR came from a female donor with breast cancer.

The CDR3 loop reads CASSQDLAGPYNEQFF. The DNA of the CDR3 is TGTGCCAGCAGCCAAGATTTAGCGGGGCCTTACAATGAGCAGTTCTTC. This sequence joins TRBV4-2 and TRBJ2-1; 8 nucleotides agree with TRBD2. The CDR3 has 16 residues. V was clipped by 0 bases and J by 4 bases; unmatched bases: 5. Looked up from germline, CDR1 is LGHNA and CDR2 is YNFKEQ.